A selection of T cell receptor beta chains follows, all from one sample in a study of Graves' ophthalmopathy and Graves' hyperthyroidism. TCRdb reprocessed the multiplex PCR reads with MiXCR, giving one entry per CDR3 protein. The repertoire holds fewer than 350,000 distinct CDR3 sequences, with about a sixth as singletons. What was sequenced was peripheral blood. The origin of the receptors is an adult man with Graves' ophthalmopathy. The conserved cysteine and the conserved F or W are not part of the CDR3 here. A clone size is listed for some rows: how often the clone was seen (once, few, many), or a class if it is expanded.

clone size	J gene	V gene	CDR3 protein
many	TRBJ2-7	TRBV6-5	ASSYRDRHYEQY
-	TRBJ2-5	TRBV4-1	ASSHLRLGAETQY
many	TRBJ1-1	TRBV2	ASSDGGPGTEAF
many	TRBJ2-7	TRBV19	ASSSARTAASYEQY
many	TRBJ2-2	TRBV7-9	ASSLSGHGGELF
many	TRBJ1-5	TRBV2	ASSDGTFQPQH
many	TRBJ1-5	TRBV7-8	ASSLILGSNQPQH
many	TRBJ1-5	TRBV2	ASSDRHGVQPQH
-	TRBJ1-1	TRBV6-1	ASVPQSLGTEAF
many	TRBJ1-1	TRBV30	AWSVQTNTEAF
many	TRBJ2-4	TRBV2	ASSERGDKNIQY
-	TRBJ1-1	TRBV29-1	SVETETEAF
many	TRBJ1-2	TRBV24-1	ATSDDTANYGYT
many	TRBJ1-3	TRBV6-1	ASSPMDIFSGNTIY
many	TRBJ1-2	TRBV6-2/TRBV6-3	ASSYRGPARNYGYT
many	TRBJ1-2	TRBV20-1	SATLGPGYT
many	TRBJ1-1	TRBV7-3	ASSQGGYTEAF
many	TRBJ1-1	TRBV24-1	ATMDSMNTEAF
-	TRBJ2-2	TRBV12-3/TRBV12-4	ASSLSKGGLNTGELF
many	TRBJ2-7	TRBV14	ASSQFSGRAVDEQY
many	TRBJ1-2	TRBV15	ATSRPTRSPA
-	TRBJ1-6	TRBV7-2	ASSLVWSNSPLH
many	TRBJ2-1	TRBV14	ASSQYRVEQF
many	TRBJ1-1	TRBV18	ASSPYGGTGGAGTEAF
many	TRBJ2-5	TRBV6-1	ATLDSGSRETQY
many	TRBJ2-7	TRBV19	ASSAGLAYEQY